Shown below are 15 T cell receptor beta chains from a single sample sequenced in a study of beta chain features in type 1 diabetes. The authors reverse transcribed all of the isolated RNA, so sequencing captured expressed TCRB transcripts. Clones were sequenced by immunoSEQ multiplex PCR, and TCRdb holds only the in-frame ones, with some missing. Of about 400,000 clones in the sample, roughly an eighth were seen once. No antigen has been assigned to these receptors. General observations from the study: Among patients with Type 1 diabetes, TCRB CDR3s were moderately but significantly shorter in every one of the four CD4+ subsets.

Sequencing was carried out using naive CD4+ T cells from blood. The receptor set was obtained from a woman under 30 with type 1 diabetes.

The rearrangement uses TRBV10-3 and TRBJ2-5; the match to TRBD1 covers 7 bases. The CDR3 is 14 amino acids. Germline CDR1 is ENHRY and CDR2 is SYGVKD. V gave up 7 bases and J gave up 4 bases; unmatched junction bases: 9. CDR3 in DNA: TGTGCCATCAAAAATGTGACAGGGATAGAGACCCAGTACTTC. Residues: CAIKNVTGIETQYF.

This clone was counted only a few times. V usage is TRBV4-1 and J usage is TRBJ2-7, with 11 bases fitting TRBD2. The CDR3 loop spans 14 amino acids. Losses at the gene ends were 3 bases for V and 9 bases for J; bases not matched to a gene: 7. CDR1 MGHRA and CDR2 YSYEKL come from the germline V gene. DNA of the CDR3: TGCGCCAGCAGCCACGGGACTAGCGGTCTTGTGCAGTACTTC. This translates into CASSHGTSGLVQYF.

This clone was counted between two and nine times. The V gene is TRBV6-5, the J gene TRBJ1-1; a possible D gene is TRBD1 (6 bases). The CDR3 is 15 amino acids. V was shortened by 0 bases and J by 0 bases, with 8 bases between the two germline ends. Germline CDR1 is MNHEY and CDR2 is SVGAGI. This CDR3 reads CASSYSAGVNTEAFF. The DNA for the CDR3 is TGTGCCAGCAGTTACTCAGCAGGGGTGAACACTGAAGCTTTCTTT.

This clone occurred a few times. The chain couples TRBV5-1 to TRBJ2-1; 9 bases agree with TRBD2. Germline CDR1 and CDR2: SGHRS and YFSETQ. The CDR3 covers 15 residues. The V gene end was trimmed by 1 base and the J gene end by 7 bases; junction bases not matched to a gene: 6. CDR3 nucleotides: TGCGCCAGCAGCTTGTTTAGCGGGGGAAGGAATGAGCAGTTCTTC. Translated: CASSLFSGGRNEQFF.

There are a few counts of this clone. The chain is built from TRBV25-1 and TRBJ1-6, with D perhaps matching TRBD1 (6 bases). The germline CDR1 and CDR2 sequences are MGHDK and SYGVNS. There are 15 residues in the CDR3. V gave up 4 bases and J gave up 6 bases, with 13 bases separating them. In DNA form, the CDR3 reads TGTGCCAGCAGTGCCGCGACAGGCTCTAATTCACCCCTCCACTTT. Protein sequence: CASSAATGSNSPLHF.

This clone was picked up a small number of times. The V call is TRBV19, the J call TRBJ2-7; a weak D match, TRBD1 (7 bases). CDR3 length: 13 residues. The V end was cut by 4 bases, the J end by 6 bases, with 13 bases between. Germline loops: CDR1 LNHDA, CDR2 SQIVND (reference sequence). The CDR3 is CASSKDRRGEQYF. For the CDR3, the DNA is TGTGCCAGTAGTAAGGACAGGAGGGGCGAGCAGTACTTC.

J is TRBJ2-6 and V is TRBV4-2; tentative D call: TRBD2 (6 bases). The germline V gene has CDR1 LGHNA and CDR2 YNFKEQ. Deletions cut 0 bases from V and 0 bases from J, with 18 bases between. The CDR3 is made up of 20 amino acids. Here the CDR3 reads CASSQDVFGGVFSGANVLTF. The CDR3 bases are TGTGCCAGCAGCCAAGACGTATTTGGCGGGGTCTTCTCTGGGGCCAACGTCCTGACTTTC.

This chain's CDR3 is CAWSVGGQGGFAEAFF. The CDR3 coding sequence is TGTGCCTGGAGTGTAGGGGGACAGGGTGGATTTGCTGAAGCTTTCTTT. The V gene is TRBV30, the J gene TRBJ1-1; 9 nucleotides line up with TRBD1. V gave up 0 bases and J gave up 6 bases; unmatched junction bases: 11. The CDR3 covers 16 residues. In germline, CDR1 is GTSNPN, CDR2 SVGIG (reference sequence).

For the CDR3, the DNA is TGCAGCGTTGAAGGAGACAGGGGGCGCGAGGGCGGCACAGATACGCAGTATTTT. Its protein is CSVEGDRGREGGTDTQYF. The chain joins TRBV29-1 to TRBJ2-3; 10 bases align to TRBD1. This CDR3 spans 18 amino acids. CDR1 is SQVTM, CDR2 ANQGSEA, per germline. V trimming: 1 base; J trimming: 1 base; junction bases outside the gene matches: 11.

The chain has TRBV5-4 and TRBJ2-5; TRBD2 matches at 10 bases. Germline CDR1 and CDR2: SGHNT and YYREEE (reference sequence). The junction had 11 bases not matched to a gene; V was cut back by 10 bases and J by 5 bases. The CDR3 extends over 14 amino acids. The CDR3 reads CALSQAGGRETQYF. The CDR3 DNA is TGTGCCCTATCCCAAGCGGGGGGGCGGGAGACCCAGTACTTC. Filled out from reference TRBV5-4 and TRBJ2-5, the complete variable domain reads ETGVTQSPTHLIKTRGQQVTLRCSSQSGHNTVSWYQQALGQGPQFIFQYYREEENGRGNFPPRFSGLQFPNYSSELNVNALELDDSALYLCALSQAGGRETQYFGPGTRLLVL.

The chain has TRBV30 and TRBJ1-1, with 9 bases that match TRBD1. Germline V gives CDR1 GTSNPN, CDR2 SVGIG (reference sequence). The CDR3 is made up of 14 amino acids. V lost 2 bases and J lost 6; bases outside the gene matches: 7. The CDR3 here is CAWSPGDRAAEAFF. CDR3 in DNA: TGTGCCTGGAGTCCAGGGGACAGGGCGGCTGAAGCTTTCTTT.

This sequence joins TRBV7-9 and TRBJ1-4; D not resolved. The CDR3 is made up of 14 amino acids. In germline, CDR1 is SEHNR, CDR2 FQNEAQ (reference sequence). Trimming took off 2 bases at V and 0 bases at J, with 4 bases between the two ends. CDR3 in amino acids: CASSLSATNEKLFF. CDR3 in DNA: TGTGCCAGCAGCTTATCGGCAACTAATGAAAAACTGTTTTTT.

The chain couples TRBV9 to TRBJ2-7, with 10 bases lining up with TRBD2. The CDR3 runs to 15 residues. After removal of 0 bases from V and 2 bases from J, the junction contained 2 bases not matched to a gene. CDR1 SGDLS and CDR2 YYNGEE come from the germline V gene. The CDR3 loop reads CASSVGTSGPYEQYF. Here the CDR3 DNA reads TGTGCCAGCAGCGTAGGGACTAGCGGACCCTACGAGCAGTACTTC. Looking up the rest from reference TRBV9 and TRBJ2-7 gives the full variable domain: DSGVTQTPKHLITATGQRVTLRCSPRSGDLSVYWYQQSLDQGLQFLIQYYNGEERAKGNILERFSAQQFPDLHSELNLSSLELGDSALYFCASSVGTSGPYEQYFGPGTRLTVT.

The rearrangement uses TRBV19 and TRBJ2-3, with 7 bases aligning to TRBD2. V lost 10 bases to trimming and J lost 2 bases; unmatched junction nucleotides: 18. This CDR3 contains 17 residues. From germline, CDR1 is LNHDA and CDR2 SQIVND (reference sequence). CDR3 region: CAISLSAGDSVTDTQYF. DNA of the CDR3: TGTGCCATTAGCCTCTCGGCGGGAGATTCGGTCACAGATACGCAGTATTTT.

In its sample, this clone was seen a few times. The rearrangement joins TRBV27 to TRBJ2-3; no firm D call. V was shortened by 6 bases and J by 1 base, with 11 bases between the two germline ends. The germline V gene has CDR1 MNHEY and CDR2 SMNVEV (reference sequence). This CDR3 is built from 14 residues. The DNA for the CDR3 is TGTGCCAGCAGACTCAAACCACGCACAGATACGCAGTATTTT. Amino acid sequence: CASRLKPRTDTQYF.